The sequence of this TCR beta chain was determined in a study of CD8 T cells in Susac syndrome. On the study more broadly: The Susac syndrome patients were therapy-naive, on corticosteroids, or on intravenous immunoglobulin alone at blood draw. The study's findings and limits: The study conceded that relatively few individuals underwent its TCR sequencing and HLA analysis.

The RNA, 0.5 to 1 ug, was put through reverse transcription using random hexamers. The method of amplification for TCR beta CDR3 was immunoSEQ multiplex PCR, covering 54 Vbeta and 13 Jbeta. TCRdb ran MiXCR on the immunoSEQ multiplex PCR reads and lists one entry per CDR3 protein. The table includes 130,000 to 150,000 distinct CDR3 sequences, around 95% detected once. The CDR3 spans 15 residues. V shed 3 bases and J shed 0 bases, with 9 bases lying between them. CDR1 and CDR2 from the germline V gene are LNHNV and YYDKDF (reference sequence). The count of this clonotype is one. Its antigen remains unknown.

The sequence derives from a human donor with Susac syndrome. The sequenced sample consisted of CD4+ T cells from PBMCs. This sequence joins TRBV15 and TRBJ2-1; weak D call: TRBD1 (5 bases). CDR3 in amino acids: CATSSGDSSYNEQFF. In DNA form, the CDR3 reads TGTGCCACCAGCAGCGGTGACAGCTCCTACAATGAGCAGTTCTTC.